This T cell receptor (beta chain) was profiled in a study of T cell repertoires in cytomegalovirus infection. As for the study in general: Researchers turned to recently identified HLA-C-restricted CMV epitopes as well as well-studied HLA-B-restricted ones. Public TCR beta signatures indicated both CMV infection and matching HLA type.

Germline CDR1 and CDR2: SEHNR and FQNEAQ (reference sequence). The CDR3 extends over 16 amino acids. The junction had 9 bases not matched to a gene; V was cut back by 4 bases and J by 0 bases. TCRdb ran MiXCR on the reads and lists one entry per CDR3 protein. The sample carries about a million distinct CDR3 sequences, 30% to 40% recorded once. As concerns this clonotype: Antigen unknown.

Findings and caveats of the study: Within the response measured ex vivo, HLA-C-restricted CMV-specific TCR beta clonotypes were dominant.

The receptor was derived from a human donor in good health (CMV status not recorded). Some clones in this sample may be carry-over from other donors' samples. The V and J genes are TRBV7-9 and TRBJ2-7, with 7 bases that match TRBD2. The input for sequencing was cultured CD8+ T cells from PBMCs, taken from culture after CMV antigen stimulation. This chain's CDR3 is CASSSEKRGPSYEQYF. In DNA form, the CDR3 reads TGTGCCAGCAGCTCTGAAAAGCGGGGTCCCTCCTACGAGCAGTACTTC.